The T cell receptor beta chain described here comes from a study of response to subunit inactivated influenza vaccine. General study findings and limits: After each seasonal influenza vaccination, few new T cells are recruited, the authors suggested.

This clonotype was counted between two and nine times. Its cognate antigen is unknown. The V and J ends lost 5 bases and 1 base, in that order; junction bases with no gene match: 7. The CDR3 is 14 amino acids. Germline lookup yields CDR1 DFQATT and CDR2 SNEGSKA (reference sequence). A single record per CDR3 protein comes from TCRdb applying MiXCR to the RT-PCR reads. The data hold some 800,000 distinct CDR3 sequences, with 21% observed a single time. The chain couples TRBV20-1 to TRBJ2-7, with TRBD2 identical over 8 bases. Sequencing was performed on PBMCs from blood, taken less than 6 days after vaccination. This TCR was sampled from a man aged 45-65 years who received an inactivated influenza vaccine. CDR3 nucleotide sequence: TGCAGTGCTCCACCGGGACTAGTGTCCTACGAGCAGTACTTC. This codes for CSAPPGLVSYEQYF.